This TCR beta chain is drawn from a study of blood T cells in healthy people across ages. Study observations and caveats: Observed TCR beta diversity per million T cells went down as age went up. This fall followed a roughly linear course with age. A strong correlation was seen between TCR beta diversity and naive T cell percentage.

Concerning this clonotype: Its cognate antigen is unknown.

Combining a sample-barcoded 5' primer with a J-beta primer mix, a second PCR ran for roughly 7 to 12 cycles. From the 5' RACE reads, TCRdb called clonotypes with MiXCR, one entry per CDR3 protein. The sample holds 1.5 million or so distinct CDR3 sequences, roughly two fifths seen once. The clonotype originates from a woman younger than 30 in good health. Source material: blood.

CDR3 DNA: TGTGCCAGCAGTTACTCGAGAGTTACTCCGGGACAGGGAAAAAATCAGCCCCAGCATTTT. It encodes CASSYSRVTPGQGKNQPQHF. V is TRBV6-2 or TRBV6-3 and J is TRBJ1-5, with 9 bases fitting TRBD1. CDR1 MNHEY and CDR2 SVGEGT come from the germline V gene. This CDR3 comprises 20 residues. The trim removed 0 bases at V and 4 bases at J, leaving 16 bases unmatched.